This TCR beta chain was sequenced in a study of cytomegalovirus exposure and HLA in healthy donors (dated by TCRdb to 2017 to 2019). In terms of the full investigation: An earlier analysis of more than 550 of the donors reported 276 Gb of sequence data and around 100 million unique TCR beta sequences obtained from some 170 million T cells. An early release that covered roughly 600 HLA-typed donors contained 250 to 350 gigabases of sequencing data and tens of millions of unique TCR sequences. The genetic ancestry cluster associated with self-reported Caucasian donors included about 84% of the 398 genotyped donors. The study was designed to test whether signatures of past pathogen exposure could be identified by cataloging public T cell receptors. The study profiled the T cell repertoires of fewer than 850 subjects by immunosequencing and related them to cytomegalovirus serostatus. A separate validation cohort of roughly 110 different subjects was used in addition to the roughly 620-subject first cohort. To predict cytomegalovirus infection status, the study brought together high-throughput TCR immunosequencing, statistical association of individual TCRs with disease status, and machine learning. A later analysis re-examined previously published TCR beta repertoires from more than 550 donors and added high-resolution HLA genotyping to investigate patterns of TCR occurrence. In the later analysis, no new phenotypic data were used to find candidate immune exposures; instead, reliance was placed on TCR beta sequences and their occurrence across donors. An earlier analysis of 587 of the donors applied high-throughput TCR beta sequencing to assess whether each TCR beta V gene segment acted as functional or pseudogenic. Donor age, sex, ethnicity and CMV serostatus were collected together with the repertoire data. A later genetic analysis took genome-wide SNP genotypes for about 55% of the 666 donors and used that subset as a discovery cohort. All discovery cohort repertoires had been generated using a single sequencing platform. HLA typing included class I and class II loci at four-digit resolution. Typing coverage varied by locus: roughly 629-640 donors for A, B, C, DRB1 and DQB1; roughly 560 for DQA1; about 570 for DPA1; about 450 for DPB1. Roughly 5 DR-DQ haplotypes were handled as single units for association and clustering, since linkage in the cohort was strong. Among several hundred genotyped donors of the cohort, an average of roughly 230,000 unique TCR beta nucleotide sequences was sequenced per donor, of which about 19% were non-productive. Results the study describes overall, beyond this receptor: Sequencing depth was assumed to be roughly uniform across donors in the presence/absence analyses, though that assumption may not hold. In a later analysis, HLA-associated TCR beta chains were found to be more clonally expanded and to have lower generation probabilities than equally common non-associated chains. In vitro tests confirmed that a few of the cytomegalovirus-associated TCR beta chains recognize cytomegalovirus antigens. Cytomegalovirus status was reported to be diagnosed by the classifier with high specificity and sensitivity in both the original and validation cohorts. In a later analysis, TCR association rates were found to vary across HLA loci, with the most associated TCRs seen for DRB1 alleles and the fewest for HLA-C alleles. Some IMGT-functional V segments, including TRBV6-2 and TRBV6-3, could not be told apart with the 87-base-pair reads, so those segments were excluded. A later analysis found that most CMV-associated TCR beta chains appeared HLA-restricted, with HLA associations seemingly driven largely by CMV exposure. According to a later analysis, parvovirus B19, influenza, CMV and Epstein-Barr virus appeared linked to several top co-occurrence clusters. A cluster of highly shared sequence variants was judged likely to represent a technical artifact of the sequencing pipeline. Because counts were too low, 15 to 20 rarely observed V segments, including chromosome 9 orphons, were left out of the earlier analysis of several hundred of the donors. The authors suggested that the approach could potentially be extended to other disease states and immunological phenotypes. Because HLA typing was missing for some donors at each locus, association tests included only the typed subset. A later analysis associated roughly 17,000 TCR beta sequences with specific HLA alleles at a false discovery rate of 0.05. Immune exposure information for the cohort was limited to CMV serostatus. An earlier analysis of several hundred of the donors showed that most TCR beta V segments appeared in productive rearrangements either about 90% or about 30% of the time, which broadly matched IMGT annotations. In a later genetic analysis, a missense DCLRE1C variant was associated with V-gene and J-gene trimming of TCR beta chains, and the association was replicated in an independent cohort. Strong co-occurrence of HLA alleles, especially DR and DQ, made assigning TCR associations to individual alleles difficult. According to a later genetic analysis, donors in an Asian-associated ancestry cluster had fewer N-insertions in productive TCRs than the roughly 700-donor mean. The cohort was sequenced for TCR beta chains only, and without alpha or paired-chain data the features that could be detected were limited. A further reported finding was that TCR beta sequences accurately predicted the HLA-A and HLA-B alleles for most subjects in the first cohort. A total of fewer than 200 TCR beta chains were listed by the study as associated with cytomegalovirus. Correlated functional status among segregating V segments might be attributable to linkage disequilibrium, but an unknown experimental factor could not be ruled out. While some public TCRs were present in many individuals, most TCR sequences turned up only very rarely across donors.

Details on this clone: The specificity of this receptor is unknown. One base away there is no much larger clone; base qualities are not given.

Receptors were amplified or captured by the immunoSEQ multiplex PCR assay. A mixture of 60 forward primers for TCR Vbeta segments and 13 reverse primers for TCR Jbeta segments was used in the multiplex PCR. A multiplex PCR assay on genomic DNA amplified the CDR3 region of rearranged TCR beta genes. The amplified TCR beta libraries were sequenced on the Illumina HiSeq System as 87-base-pair reads. Turning to the authors' computational methods: Across the 600 to 700 repertoires, a later analysis counted 78 million or so unique TCR beta chains, approximately 10 million of which were shared by at least two donors. A nearest-neighbor algorithm error-corrected the raw reads and collapsed the reads into unique sequences, merging closely related sequences to remove PCR and sequencing errors. Alignment of CDR3 sequences to IMGT reference sequences was used to assign V, D and J gene segments. For a sequence to be retained, a match of at least six nucleotides to both a V gene segment and a J gene segment was required. A rearrangement was called productive if the CDR3 had no stop codons and remained in frame with V and J, and every other rearrangement was called non-productive. Following IMGT convention, CDR3 was defined as the stretch from the second conserved V-encoded cysteine to the conserved J-encoded phenylalanine. The earlier analysis of 450 to 750 of the donors excluded any sequence lacking an unambiguous match to a single V gene segment. An earlier analysis of several hundred of the donors called V segments functional above 56.7% productive rearrangements and segregating when the between-donor standard deviation exceeded 5%. A statistical classification framework was built for diagnosing cytomegalovirus status from the catalog of TCR beta chain sequences. In a later analysis, TCR nucleotide sequences were compared against IMGT/GENE-DB human TR gene sequences so that V and J genes could be assigned. In a later analysis, CDR3 sequences and most-parsimonious VDJ recombination scenarios were assigned using the TCRdist pipeline. In a later analysis, each TCR beta chain was defined by its CDR3 amino acid sequence together with its V-gene family, and reads without a unique V-gene family were excluded. To address suspected cross-contamination and a sequencing artifact, a later analysis removed 550 to 750 highly shared, low-generation-probability nucleotide sequences. For each public chain, a later analysis derived a clonal expansion index from normalized ranks of inferred template counts within each repertoire. In a later analysis, generation probabilities were computed with a VDJ recombination model fitted to out-of-frame rearrangements, and the resulting probabilities were checked against IGoR. A later analysis scored TCR-TCR, TCR-HLA and TCR-CMV co-occurrence with hypergeometric tests, applying a repertoire-size bias correction to TCR pairs. In a later analysis, false discovery rates were estimated by permuting HLA or CMV assignments 20 times. In a later analysis, co-occurring TCRs were grouped with DBSCAN, and TCRdist sequence similarity was added when clustering was performed within HLA-allele-positive subsets. Co-occurrence clustering excluded repertoires with fewer than 30,000 or more than 120,000 public chains, plus five with anomalous nucleotide sharing. TCRdb's version of the immuneACCESS table is confined to in-frame rearrangements and falls short of the full clone set. An unresolved V gene accounts for under half of the shortfall where checked; the remainder is of unknown origin. V and J calls and clone size follow that table, whereas D and trimming were derived from the DNA. The sample table records 60,000 to 100,000 clones; about four fifths of these occur just once. Less than 7% of the sample comes from the top ten.

V trim: 6 bases; J trim: 5 bases; unmatched bases: 11. CDR1 and CDR2 are read off the germline V gene as SGHDT and YYEEEE. Inclusive of the bounding cysteine and phenylalanine, the CDR3 is 15 residues long. The entry retains the CDR3 DNA only, 45 bases that are in frame from base 1. The cohort was made up of 500 to 800 healthy bone marrow donors. At the time of sampling, all cohort members were nominally healthy, though unrecorded immune exposures were likely present. The donor tested CMV seropositive and was one of the 289 seropositive cohort members. A peripheral blood sample was collected from each donor, and TCR beta sequencing was performed on peripheral blood mononuclear cells. The Qiagen DNeasy Blood Extraction Kit was used to extract genomic DNA from the blood cell samples.

The chain is encoded by TRBV5-6 joined to TRBJ2-1; TRBD1 agrees with 7 junctional bases. The receptor was derived from a male donor in good health and CMV-seropositive. The sample comprised PBMCs. The CDR3 loop reads CASMLQGNLHNEQFF. Read as DNA, the sequence is TGTGCCAGCATGCTACAGGGGAATTTGCACAATGAGCAGTTCTTC.